This TCR beta chain was documented in a study of T cell changes during pregnancy in multiple sclerosis (dated by TCRdb to the late 2010s). Broadly, across the study: The study looked at changes in the T cell repertoire across pregnancy in women with multiple sclerosis.

Libraries were made using the immunoSEQ multiplex PCR assay. This is the immuneACCESS table as TCRdb keeps it, with only in-frame sequences that have V and J called. A part of the clones is gone; compared with another copy, unresolved V genes explain less than half, and the rest is unexplained. The sample table shows under 25,000 clones, and around 86% are seen once. The ten largest make up around 8% of the sample. On this clone itself: No cognate antigen has been identified for it. The record has no base qualities; no much larger clone is one base away.

The CDR3 measures 13 amino acids from cysteine to phenylalanine. Left in the record is the CDR3 DNA by itself, 39 bases read in frame from the first base. After removal of 5 bases from V and 6 bases from J, the junction retains 7 bases not matched to a gene. The CDR1 and CDR2 encoded by the germline V gene are SGHVS and FNYEAQ. Specimen: CD8+ T cells from peripheral blood mononuclear cells, collected in the first trimester of pregnancy. This TCR was sampled from a female donor in good health, enrolled as a control in a pregnancy study. The chain is encoded by TRBV7-6 joined to TRBJ2-7; the central 7 bases match TRBD1. The CDR3 protein is CASSPRTGAEQYF. The DNA sequence follows: TGTGCCAGCAGCCCCCGGACAGGAGCCGAGCAGTACTTC.